These T cell receptor beta chains were read from a single sample in a study of Ad26.COV2.S vaccination and SARS-CoV-2 variants. Sequencing used immunoSEQ multiplex PCR; TCRdb keeps in-frame clones, though not all of them. The sample carries fewer than 800,000 clones, about 89% recorded once. The specimen comprised peripheral blood, sampled in a trial of Ad26.COV2.S vaccine versus placebo. These receptor sequences come from a person between 18 and 65 years old who received the Ad26.COV2.S COVID-19 vaccine or a placebo. The CDR3 runs from the conserved cysteine through the conserved F or W. D genes are given only for firm matches. Clone size is not always given. Where it is, it says once, few, many or a class for expanded clones.

CASSLAFGTGELFF	TGTGCCAGCAGCTTAGCCTTCGGCACCGGGGAGCTGTTTTTT	14	-	TRBJ2-2	TRBV11-2	-
CASSLLGSYEQYF	TGTGCCAGCAGTTTATTGGGCTCCTACGAGCAGTACTTC	13	-	TRBJ2-7	TRBV12-3/TRBV12-4	-
CASSLSGGYTF	TGTGCCAGCAGTCTTTCGGGGGGCTACACCTTC	11	-	TRBJ1-2	TRBV28	-
CASSLPAGDGSPLHF	TGTGCCAGCAGTCTCCCCGCAGGCGATGGTTCACCCCTCCACTTT	15	-	TRBJ1-6	TRBV6-5	-
CASSPGGGLNGYGYTF	TGTGCCAGCTCACCAGGTGGGGGGCTTAACGGCTATGGCTACACCTTC	16	-	TRBJ1-2	TRBV18	-
CASSKSRRKRNNSPLHF	TGTGCCAGCAGCAAATCGCGGCGTAAAAGGAATAATTCACCCCTCCACTTT	17	-	TRBJ1-6	TRBV21-1	-
CASRLGWGYTDTQYF	TGTGCCAGCAGACTAGGGTGGGGGTACACAGATACGCAGTATTTT	15	-	TRBJ2-3	TRBV7-2	-
CASSVGEGPLGGYTF	TGTGCCAGCAGCGTAGGAGAAGGACCCCTCGGGGGCTACACCTTC	15	-	TRBJ1-2	TRBV9	-
CASSFDRRGYEQYF	TGCGCCAGCAGCTTTGACAGGCGGGGCTACGAGCAGTACTTC	14	-	TRBJ2-7	TRBV5-1	-
CASSLTGEETQYF	TGTGCCAGCAGCTTGACAGGGGAAGAGACCCAGTACTTC	13	TRBD1	TRBJ2-5	TRBV7-3	-
CASSLDRYTGELFF	TGTGCCAGCAGCTTAGACCGGTACACCGGGGAGCTGTTTTTT	14	-	TRBJ2-2	TRBV11-2	once
CASSVGHRSGANVLTF	TGCGCCAGCAGCGTGGGACATCGCTCTGGGGCCAACGTCCTGACTTTC	16	-	TRBJ2-6	TRBV5-1	-
CAISEGVGHNQPQHF	TGTGCCATCAGTGAGGGGGTAGGGCACAATCAGCCCCAGCATTTT	15	-	TRBJ1-5	TRBV10-3	-
CASSANSNTEAFF	TGTGCCAGCAGCGCCAATTCCAACACTGAAGCTTTCTTT	13	-	TRBJ1-1	TRBV7-2	-
CASSQGAGVSYEQYF	TGTGCCAGCAGCCAAGGGGCGGGTGTCTCCTACGAGCAGTACTTC	15	-	TRBJ2-7	TRBV3-1/TRBV3-2	once
CACKGHNSSYEQYF	TGTGCCTGCAAGGGACATAACAGCTCCTACGAGCAGTACTTC	14	-	TRBJ2-7	TRBV30	-
CASSKESGSPYEQYF	TGTGCCAGCAGCAAGGAGTCCGGGTCCCCCTACGAGCAGTACTTC	15	-	TRBJ2-7	TRBV7-8	-
CAWSDWTVVFF	TGTGCCTGGAGCGATTGGACTGTAGTGTTTTTT	11	-	TRBJ1-4	TRBV30	-
CASRKTVNTEAFF	TGTGCCAGCAGAAAGACGGTGAACACTGAAGCTTTCTTT	13	-	TRBJ1-1	TRBV2	-
CASSKTSEASNQPQHF	TGTGCCAGTAGCAAAACTTCGGAAGCTAGCAATCAGCCCCAGCATTTT	16	-	TRBJ1-5	TRBV19	-
CASSGTGRNEQFF	TGTGCCAGCAGCGGGACAGGGAGGAATGAGCAGTTCTTC	13	TRBD1	TRBJ2-1	TRBV6-5	-
CASSPGHQLYF	TGTGCCAGCAGCCCCGGACACCAGTTGTACTTC	11	-	TRBJ2-7	TRBV6-5	-
CASSGTVGRNQPQHF	TGTGCCAGCAGTGGGACAGTGGGGAGAAATCAGCCCCAGCATTTT	15	-	TRBJ1-5	TRBV2	-
CASSPGPPGGYTF	TGTGCCAGCAGCCCCGGTCCCCCCGGGGGCTACACCTTC	13	-	TRBJ1-2	TRBV7-8	-
CASSGLDRAVGNIQYF	TGTGCCAGCAGTGGCTTGGACAGGGCGGTCGGAAACATTCAGTACTTC	16	TRBD1	TRBJ2-4	TRBV27	-
CASSLESSGNYEQYF	TGTGCCAGCAGCTTAGAGTCTAGCGGTAACTACGAGCAGTACTTC	15	TRBD2	TRBJ2-7	TRBV7-2	-
CASSLAKGSGLYNEKLFF	TGTGCCAGCAGCTTAGCGAAAGGATCAGGGCTTTATAATGAAAAACTGTTTTTT	18	-	TRBJ1-4	TRBV7-8	-
CASSPGQSSYEQYF	TGTGCCAGCTCACCAGGGCAGTCCTCCTACGAGCAGTACTTC	14	-	TRBJ2-7	TRBV18	-
CASSEGLAGYIQYF	TGTGCCAGCAGTGAAGGGCTAGCGGGATACATTCAGTACTTC	14	TRBD2	TRBJ2-4	TRBV2	-
CASSTGTGQETQYF	TGTGCCAGCAGCACCGGGACAGGCCAAGAGACCCAGTACTTC	14	TRBD1	TRBJ2-5	TRBV6-5	-
CASRDGSPRGENPYEQYF	TGTGCCAGCAGGGACGGGTCCCCTCGTGGGGAAAACCCCTACGAGCAGTACTTC	18	-	TRBJ2-7	TRBV21-1	few
CASSWTGGTGELFF	TGTGCCAGCAGCTGGACAGGAGGGACCGGGGAGCTGTTTTTT	14	-	TRBJ2-2	TRBV7-2	-
CASSAWDSEKLFF	TGTGCCAGCAGCGCTTGGGACAGTGAAAAACTGTTTTTT	13	TRBD1	TRBJ1-4	TRBV9	-
CASSLSTGATYEQYF	TGTGCCAGCAGCTTATCGACAGGGGCAACCTACGAGCAGTACTTC	15	TRBD1	TRBJ2-7	TRBV7-2	-
CAWSRILEAFF	TGTGCCTGGAGTCGGATCCTTGAAGCTTTCTTT	11	-	TRBJ1-1	TRBV30	-
CASSLWATGETQYF	TGTGCCAGCAGTTTATGGGCCACAGGGGAGACCCAGTACTTC	14	-	TRBJ2-5	TRBV27	-
CSVEVSGSITDTQYF	TGCAGCGTTGAAGTTAGCGGGAGCATTACAGATACGCAGTATTTT	15	TRBD2	TRBJ2-3	TRBV29-1	-
CASRGQLSGNTIYF	TGTGCCAGCAGGGGACAGCTTTCTGGAAACACCATATATTTT	14	TRBD1	TRBJ1-3	TRBV13	-
CASSPYPPEAFF	TGTGCCAGCAGTCCCTACCCCCCTGAAGCTTTCTTT	12	-	TRBJ1-1	TRBV12-3/TRBV12-4	-
CASSLTGSPWSEKLFF	TGCGCCAGCAGCTTGACAGGAAGCCCATGGTCTGAAAAACTGTTTTTT	16	-	TRBJ1-4	TRBV5-1	-